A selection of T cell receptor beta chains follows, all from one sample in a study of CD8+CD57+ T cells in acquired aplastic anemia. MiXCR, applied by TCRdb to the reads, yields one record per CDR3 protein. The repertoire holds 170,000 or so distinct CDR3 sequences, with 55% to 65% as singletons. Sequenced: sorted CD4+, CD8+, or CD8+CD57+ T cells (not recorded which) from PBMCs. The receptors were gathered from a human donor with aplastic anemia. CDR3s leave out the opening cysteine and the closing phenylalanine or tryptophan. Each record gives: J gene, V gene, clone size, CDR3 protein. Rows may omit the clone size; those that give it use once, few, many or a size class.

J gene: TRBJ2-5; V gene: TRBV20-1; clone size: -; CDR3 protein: SASEGETQY
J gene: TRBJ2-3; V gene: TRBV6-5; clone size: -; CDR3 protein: ASSWESDTQY
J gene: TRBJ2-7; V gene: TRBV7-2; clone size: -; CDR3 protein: ASSLEPPYEQY
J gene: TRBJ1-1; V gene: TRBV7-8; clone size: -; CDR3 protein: ASSQLKGEAF
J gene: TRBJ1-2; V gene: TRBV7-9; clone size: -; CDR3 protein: ASSLSQAGSGYT
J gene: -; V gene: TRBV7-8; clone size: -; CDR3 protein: ASSIRVYEQY
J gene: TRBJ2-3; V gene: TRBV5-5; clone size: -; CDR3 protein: ASSFLTERGRDTQY
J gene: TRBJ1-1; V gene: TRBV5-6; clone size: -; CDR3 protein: ASSAPGHREINTEAF
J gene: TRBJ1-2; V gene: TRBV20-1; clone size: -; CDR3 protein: SAVASHHYGYT
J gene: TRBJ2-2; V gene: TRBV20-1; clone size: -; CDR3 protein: SARHTGELF
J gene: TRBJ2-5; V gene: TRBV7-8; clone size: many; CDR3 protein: ASSPPGTGIQETQY
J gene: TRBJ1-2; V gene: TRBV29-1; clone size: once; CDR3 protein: SVDPQGGNT
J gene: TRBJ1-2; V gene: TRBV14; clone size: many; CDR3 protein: ASSPYTGGKGYGYT
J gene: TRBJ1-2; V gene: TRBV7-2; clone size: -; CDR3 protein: ASSWGNYGYT
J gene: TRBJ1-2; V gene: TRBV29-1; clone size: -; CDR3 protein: SVLRDNYGYT
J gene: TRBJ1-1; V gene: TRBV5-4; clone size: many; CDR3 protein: ASSLHPGSEAF
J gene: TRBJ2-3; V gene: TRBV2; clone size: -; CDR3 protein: ASKEWDFRTDTQY
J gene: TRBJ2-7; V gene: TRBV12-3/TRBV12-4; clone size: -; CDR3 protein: ASTGGTGFYEQY
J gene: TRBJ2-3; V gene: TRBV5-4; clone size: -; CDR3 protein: VSSLDGTSGGALDTQY
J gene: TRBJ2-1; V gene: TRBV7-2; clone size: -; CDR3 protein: ASSATRGSYNEQF
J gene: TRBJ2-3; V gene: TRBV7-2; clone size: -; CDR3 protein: ASSKRGAGWTDTQY
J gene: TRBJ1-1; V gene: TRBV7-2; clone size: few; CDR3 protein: ASSLTASGAF
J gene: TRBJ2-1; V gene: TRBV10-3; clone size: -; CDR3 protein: AINPTGSGEQF
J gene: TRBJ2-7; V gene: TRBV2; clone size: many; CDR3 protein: ASCIGGGYEQY
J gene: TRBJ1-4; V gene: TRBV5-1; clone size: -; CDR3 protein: ATRGSTNEKLF
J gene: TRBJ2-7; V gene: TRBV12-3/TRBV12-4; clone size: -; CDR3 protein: ASSFGQDSYEQY
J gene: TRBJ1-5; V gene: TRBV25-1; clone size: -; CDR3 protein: ASSEASNQPQH
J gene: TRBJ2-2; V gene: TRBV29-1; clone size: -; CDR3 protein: SYGGYTGELF
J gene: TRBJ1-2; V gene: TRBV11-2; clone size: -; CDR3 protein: ASRGQAGDGYT
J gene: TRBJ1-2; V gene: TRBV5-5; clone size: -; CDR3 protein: ASSFDQGAYGYT
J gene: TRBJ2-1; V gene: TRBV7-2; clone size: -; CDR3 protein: ASSLVPGGDQF
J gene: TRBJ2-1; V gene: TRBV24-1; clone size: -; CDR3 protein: ATSSGSYDEQF
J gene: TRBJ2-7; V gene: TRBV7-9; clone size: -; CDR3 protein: ASSLGGDPRERY
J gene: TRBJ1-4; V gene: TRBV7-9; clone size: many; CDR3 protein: ASSLDYSTNEKLF
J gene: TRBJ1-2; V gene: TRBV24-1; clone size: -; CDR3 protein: ATSEQGKYGYI
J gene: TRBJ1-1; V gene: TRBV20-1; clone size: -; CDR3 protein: SDLRDIRTTEAF
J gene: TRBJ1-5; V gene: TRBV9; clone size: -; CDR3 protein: ASSGTGHQH
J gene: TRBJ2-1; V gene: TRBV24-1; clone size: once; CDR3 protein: ATSDLGIEQF
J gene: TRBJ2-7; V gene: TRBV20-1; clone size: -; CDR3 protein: SARGRDVAGGAYEQY
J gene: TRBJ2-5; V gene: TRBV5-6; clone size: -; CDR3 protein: ASSPDGAGGRSQY
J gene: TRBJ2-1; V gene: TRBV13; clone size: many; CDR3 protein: ASSSTSGGDNEQF
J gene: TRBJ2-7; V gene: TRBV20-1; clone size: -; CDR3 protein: SATGRGGSSYEQY
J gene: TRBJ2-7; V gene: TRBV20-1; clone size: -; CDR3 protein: SAPGEREEQY
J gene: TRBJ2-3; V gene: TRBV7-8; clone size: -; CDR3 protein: ASSLALGAADTQY
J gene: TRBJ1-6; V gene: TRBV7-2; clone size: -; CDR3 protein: ASSYGQGRSPLH
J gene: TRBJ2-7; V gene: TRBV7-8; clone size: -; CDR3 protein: ASSPGQGRSYEQY
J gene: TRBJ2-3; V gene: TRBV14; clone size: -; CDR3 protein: ASSPWNTDTQY
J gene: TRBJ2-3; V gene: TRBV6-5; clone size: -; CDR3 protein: ASSYFQGAADTQY
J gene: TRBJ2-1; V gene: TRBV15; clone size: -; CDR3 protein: ATSSPSSYNEQF
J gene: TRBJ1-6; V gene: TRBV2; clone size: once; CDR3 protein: ASSEDSRNSPLH